A selection of T cell receptor beta chains follows, all from one sample in a study of identical twins. TCRdb reprocessed the 5' RACE reads with MiXCR, giving one entry per CDR3 protein. Among 1.5 million or so distinct CDR3 sequences, about 32% were seen once, and the ten largest hold around 0.25%. Sequences were obtained from cord blood. The receptor set was obtained from a newborn girl in good health. CDR3s include the opening cysteine and the closing phenylalanine or tryptophan. Each record gives: V gene, CDR3 length, J gene, clone size, D gene, CDR3 DNA, CDR3 protein. The D gene is left open where the match is weak. Size is omitted from some rows. Given values are once, few, many or a class for expanded clones.

V gene: TRBV5-1
CDR3 length: 15
J gene: TRBJ2-3
clone size: few
D gene: .
CDR3 DNA: TGCGCCAGCAGCTTTGGTAGCGCTAACACAGATACGCAGTATTTT
CDR3 protein: CASSFGSANTDTQYF

V gene: TRBV5-1
CDR3 length: 14
J gene: TRBJ1-2
clone size: .
D gene: TRBD1
CDR3 DNA: TGCGCCAGCAGCTTGAGGGGGACAGATTATGGCTACACCTTC
CDR3 protein: CASSLRGTDYGYTF

V gene: TRBV20-1
CDR3 length: 15
J gene: TRBJ2-3
clone size: .
D gene: TRBD2
CDR3 DNA: TGCAGTGCCCTACCTAGCGGCCCGAGCACAGATACGCAGTATTTT
CDR3 protein: CSALPSGPSTDTQYF

V gene: TRBV24-1
CDR3 length: 17
J gene: TRBJ2-3
clone size: few
D gene: TRBD2
CDR3 DNA: TGTGCCACCAGTGTGACTAGCGGGAGGATGAGCACAGATACGCAGTATTTT
CDR3 protein: CATSVTSGRMSTDTQYF

V gene: TRBV7-2
CDR3 length: 15
J gene: TRBJ1-2
clone size: few
D gene: TRBD1
CDR3 DNA: TGTGCCAGCAGCTTCGGACAGGGGAAGGGCTATGGCTACACCTTC
CDR3 protein: CASSFGQGKGYGYTF

V gene: TRBV28
CDR3 length: 15
J gene: TRBJ2-7
clone size: few
D gene: TRBD1
CDR3 DNA: TGTGCCAGCATTACCTCCGGGACAGGGGGGTACGAGCAGTACTTC
CDR3 protein: CASITSGTGGYEQYF

V gene: TRBV27
CDR3 length: 17
J gene: TRBJ2-5
clone size: few
D gene: .
CDR3 DNA: TGTGCCAGCAGTTTATCGGTGCCCGGGGGTGGGAAAGAGACCCAGTACTTC
CDR3 protein: CASSLSVPGGGKETQYF

V gene: TRBV14
CDR3 length: 12
J gene: TRBJ2-7
clone size: .
D gene: .
CDR3 DNA: TGTGCCAGCAGCCCGGGTTGGGACGAGCAGTACTTC
CDR3 protein: CASSPGWDEQYF

V gene: TRBV4-2
CDR3 length: 16
J gene: TRBJ2-3
clone size: few
D gene: .
CDR3 DNA: TGTGCCAGCAGCCAAGGCGAGGGAGCGCACACAGATACGCAGTATTTT
CDR3 protein: CASSQGEGAHTDTQYF

V gene: TRBV5-1
CDR3 length: 16
J gene: TRBJ2-1
clone size: few
D gene: TRBD1
CDR3 DNA: TGCGCCAGCAGCTTGGACGGGACAGGGGGATACAATGAGCAGTTCTTC
CDR3 protein: CASSLDGTGGYNEQFF

V gene: TRBV25-1
CDR3 length: 16
J gene: TRBJ1-1
clone size: few
D gene: TRBD1
CDR3 DNA: TGTGCCAGCAGTGAATTGGGGGACAGCTTGGGCACTGAAGCTTTCTTT
CDR3 protein: CASSELGDSLGTEAFF

V gene: TRBV7-2
CDR3 length: 15
J gene: TRBJ2-7
clone size: few
D gene: TRBD1
CDR3 DNA: TGTGCCAGCAGCTTGACGGGACAGGGTAACTACGAGCAGTACTTC
CDR3 protein: CASSLTGQGNYEQYF

V gene: TRBV14
CDR3 length: 14
J gene: TRBJ1-2
clone size: few
D gene: .
CDR3 DNA: TGTGCCAGCAGCCAAGAGGACACGGGAGCGGGCTACACCTTC
CDR3 protein: CASSQEDTGAGYTF

V gene: TRBV28
CDR3 length: 18
J gene: TRBJ2-1
clone size: many
D gene: TRBD2
CDR3 DNA: TGTGCCAGCAGTCTCAGCGGGAGGTCTCCGGGCTCCTACAATGAGCAGTTCTTC
CDR3 protein: CASSLSGRSPGSYNEQFF

V gene: TRBV29-1
CDR3 length: 11
J gene: TRBJ1-2
clone size: .
D gene: .
CDR3 DNA: TGCAGCGTTGATGGGGTCCGAAGCTACACCTTC
CDR3 protein: CSVDGVRSYTF

V gene: TRBV4-1
CDR3 length: 13
J gene: TRBJ2-1
clone size: few
D gene: .
CDR3 DNA: TGCGCCAGCAGCCAAGTTCTAGCAGAAGAGCAGTTCTTC
CDR3 protein: CASSQVLAEEQFF

V gene: TRBV19
CDR3 length: 13
J gene: TRBJ2-7
clone size: .
D gene: .
CDR3 DNA: TGTGCCAGTAGCCGTCGGGCGGCTTACGAGCAGTACTTC
CDR3 protein: CASSRRAAYEQYF

V gene: TRBV10-3
CDR3 length: 14
J gene: TRBJ2-1
clone size: few
D gene: .
CDR3 DNA: TGTGCCATCAGTGTGGAGGGTCCCTACAATGAGCAGTTCTTC
CDR3 protein: CAISVEGPYNEQFF

V gene: TRBV29-1
CDR3 length: 12
J gene: TRBJ1-2
clone size: few
D gene: .
CDR3 DNA: TGCAGCGTTGAAGGGGACGGCTATGGCTACACCTTC
CDR3 protein: CSVEGDGYGYTF

V gene: TRBV6-5
CDR3 length: 17
J gene: TRBJ2-7
clone size: .
D gene: TRBD2
CDR3 DNA: TGTGCCAGCAGTTACTCGATGGGGACTAGCGGGAGTTACGAGCAGTACTTC
CDR3 protein: CASSYSMGTSGSYEQYF

V gene: TRBV10-3
CDR3 length: 15
J gene: TRBJ1-1
clone size: .
D gene: .
CDR3 DNA: TGTGCCATCAGTGAGGACGTAAACGCGAACACTGAAGCTTTCTTT
CDR3 protein: CAISEDVNANTEAFF

V gene: TRBV4-1
CDR3 length: 16
J gene: TRBJ2-3
clone size: many
D gene: TRBD2
CDR3 DNA: TGCGCCAGCAGCCAAGATCACGGGGGGTCACGGGATACGCAGTATTTT
CDR3 protein: CASSQDHGGSRDTQYF